This record covers a single TCR beta chain. The second PCR ran about 6 to 12 cycles with a sample-barcoded 5' primer and J-beta primers. TCRdb itself ran the 5' RACE reads through MiXCR, one entry per CDR3 protein. This sample has a few hundred thousand distinct CDR3 sequences, with roughly a quarter found just once. The data were obtained in a study of blood T cells in healthy people across ages. With 3 bases removed from V and 4 bases from J, the gap between germline ends came to 12 bases. This CDR3 contains 14 residues. A further study also used this sample, focusing on T cells of mothers and their children.

This chain connects TRBV12-3 or TRBV12-4 to TRBJ1-2; D gene unclear. Sequenced: blood. This receptor was identified in a boy under 10 years old in good health. The CDR3 nucleotides are TGTGCCAGCAGTTTTTCGGGTCTTGGCTATGGCTACACCTTC. Translated: CASSFSGLGYGYTF.